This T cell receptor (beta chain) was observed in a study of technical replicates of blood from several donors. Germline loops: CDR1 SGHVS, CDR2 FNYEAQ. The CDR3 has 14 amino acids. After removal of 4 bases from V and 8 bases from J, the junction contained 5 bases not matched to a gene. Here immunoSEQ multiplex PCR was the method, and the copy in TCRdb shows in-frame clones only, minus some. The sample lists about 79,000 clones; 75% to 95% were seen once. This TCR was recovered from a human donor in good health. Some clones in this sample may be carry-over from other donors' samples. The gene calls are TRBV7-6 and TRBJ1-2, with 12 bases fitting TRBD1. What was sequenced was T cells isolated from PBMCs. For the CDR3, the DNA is TGTGCCAGCAGCTCCGGGACAGGGGGCTGGGGCTACACCTTC. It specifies CASSSGTGGWGYTF.